This T cell receptor (beta chain) originates from a study of blood T cell repertoires in COVID-19. Here immunoSEQ multiplex PCR was the method, and the copy in TCRdb shows in-frame clones only, minus some. The sample consists of tens of thousands of clones, around 94% of them appearing once. Seattle's enrolled individuals joined amid active infection and were then monitored longitudinally. The V and J ends lost 7 bases and 2 bases, in that order; junction bases with no gene match: 10. This CDR3 has 15 residues. Germline CDR1 and CDR2: MNHEY and SVGAGI. This clone has just one count. The origin of this receptor is a middle-aged man with COVID-19, enrolled during active disease. This chain uses TRBV6-5 with TRBJ1-2; 7 positions agree with TRBD1. Sequencing input: peripheral blood. The CDR3 coding sequence is TGTGCCAGCACCATATCAGGGGGAGAAAACTATGGCTACACCTTC. Translating it yields CASTISGGENYGYTF.